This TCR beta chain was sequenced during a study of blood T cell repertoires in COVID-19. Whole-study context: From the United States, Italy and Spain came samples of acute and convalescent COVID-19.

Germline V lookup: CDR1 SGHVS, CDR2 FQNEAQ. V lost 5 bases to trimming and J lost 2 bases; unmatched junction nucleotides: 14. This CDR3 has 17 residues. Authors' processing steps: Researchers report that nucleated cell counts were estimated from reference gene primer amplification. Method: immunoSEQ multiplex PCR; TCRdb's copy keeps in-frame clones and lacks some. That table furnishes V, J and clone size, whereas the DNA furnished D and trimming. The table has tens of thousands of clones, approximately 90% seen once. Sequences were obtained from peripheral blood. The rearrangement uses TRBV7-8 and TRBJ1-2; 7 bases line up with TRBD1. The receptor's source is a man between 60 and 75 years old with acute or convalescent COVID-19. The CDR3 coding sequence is TGTGCCAGCAGCCGCAGATCTCGGGAAGGGGGCAACTATGGCTACACCTTC. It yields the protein CASSRRSREGGNYGYTF.